This entry lists 5 T cell receptor beta chains sequenced from one sample in a study of cytomegalovirus exposure and HLA in healthy donors. PCR was performed using 60 Vbeta and 13 Jbeta primers. Sequencing was performed with immunoSEQ multiplex PCR; in TCRdb, only in-frame clones are kept and a portion is missing. The sample yields some 160,000 clones, approximately 84% seen once. Sequencing was done on a sample of PBMCs. The receptor source for this set is a man aged 30 to 45 in good health and CMV-seropositive.

The V and J genes are TRBV5-1 and TRBJ2-5, with TRBD2 identical over 14 bases. The germline gives CDR1 SGHRS, CDR2 YFSETQ. This CDR3 contains 18 residues. V shed 2 bases and J 5 bases; nucleotides not matched to a gene: 11. CDR3 amino acids: CASSFVPTTSGRVETQYF. The CDR3 DNA reads as TGCGCCAGCAGCTTCGTTCCGACGACTAGCGGGAGGGTGGAGACCCAGTACTTC.

The J gene is TRBJ2-3, the V gene TRBV5-1, with 8 bases identical to TRBD2. This CDR3 spans 16 amino acids. After removal of 0 bases from V and 2 bases from J, the junction contained 5 bases not matched to a gene. From germline, CDR1 is SGHRS and CDR2 YFSETQ. The CDR3 protein is CASSLDPAGDTDTQYF. The CDR3 DNA sequence: TGCGCCAGCAGCTTGGATCCAGCGGGAGACACAGATACGCAGTATTTT.

The chain carries TRBV7-2 and TRBJ2-6; TRBD2 matches 13 bases. V shed 5 bases and J 2 bases; nucleotides not matched to a gene: 9. The CDR3 is 19 residues long. Germline CDR1 and CDR2: SGHTA and FQGNSA. CDR3 amino acids: CASSPRTSGRGPGANVLTF. The CDR3 nucleotides are TGTGCCAGCAGCCCTCGGACTAGCGGGAGAGGGCCTGGGGCCAACGTCCTGACTTTC. Complete variable domain (other parts from reference TRBV7-2 and TRBJ2-6): GAGVSQSPSNKVTEKGKDVELRCDPISGHTALYWYRQSLGQGLEFLIYFQGNSAPDKSGLPSDRFSAERTGGSVSTLTIQRTQQEDSAVYLCASSPRTSGRGPGANVLTFGAGSRLTVL.

Turning to this clone: Since the CDR3 does not end with the conserved phenylalanine or tryptophan, this likely comes from a read error. The limits of the CDR3 on the DNA are not certain, so only TCRdb's listed CDR3 is given. The chain couples TRBV2 to TRBJ1-1; no DNA check was done on the table's D call, TRBD1. The germline V gene has CDR1 SNHLY and CDR2 FYNNEI. Both ends counted, the CDR3 spans 11 residues. Here the CDR3 reads CASSEDLVALS.

This chain joins TRBV7-2 and TRBJ2-5, with 9 bases that match TRBD2. Unmatched junction bases numbered 9, after V lost 2 bases and J lost 5 bases. CDR3 length: 16 amino acids. Germline CDR1 SGHTA, CDR2 FQGNSA. In DNA form, the CDR3 reads TGTGCCAGCAGCTTACTAGGGGGCGGGAGGGGGGAGACCCAGTACTTC. Translated, it gives CASSLLGGGRGETQYF.